Shown below are 21 T cell receptor beta chains from a single sample sequenced in a study of T cell changes during pregnancy in multiple sclerosis. Generated by immunoSEQ multiplex PCR, the TCRdb table keeps only in-frame clones and is missing some. The profile shows around 88,000 clones, roughly 94% of them singletons. The source material was peripheral blood, sampled after pregnancy. The receptors were sampled from a female donor in good health, enrolled as a control in a pregnancy study.

The rearrangement links TRBV5-5 to TRBJ1-6, with D tentatively TRBD1 (6 bases). The length of the CDR3 is 16 residues. With 4 bases removed from V and 7 bases from J, the gap between germline ends came to 18 bases. Looked up from germline, CDR1 is SGHKS and CDR2 is YYEKEE (reference sequence). The CDR3 nucleotides are TGTGCCAGCAGCCTATTAGGGGGTGCTGGGAATTCACCCCTCCACTTT. It translates to CASSLLGGAGNSPLHF.

This chain links TRBV11-3 with TRBJ2-2, with a possible D match to TRBD1 (6 bases). V shed 3 bases and J shed 5 bases, with 16 bases lying between them. The CDR3 is 16 residues long. Per the germline V gene, CDR1 is SGHNT and CDR2 is YENEEA. CDR3 protein: CASSFFTPRGTGELFF. The CDR3 DNA reads as TGTGCCAGCAGCTTTTTTACGCCCAGGGGAACCGGGGAGCTGTTTTTT.

Concerning this clone itself: This may arise from a read error, as a much more abundant clone is one base away. This rearrangement joins TRBV7-3 to TRBJ1-1, with D perhaps matching TRBD1 (6 bases). Germline CDR1 is SGHTA and CDR2 is FQGTGA. The V gene lost 5 bases and the J gene lost 1 base, with 8 bases spanning the gap. CDR3 length: 13 residues. The CDR3 sequence is CASSQQGNTEAFF. CDR3 sequence (DNA): TGTGCCAGCAGCCAACAGGGGAACACTGAAGCTTTCTTT.

J is TRBJ2-1 and V is TRBV5-1; TRBD2 matches at 8 bases. The CDR3 totals 15 residues. Germline CDR1 is SGHRS and CDR2 is YFSETQ. With V trimmed by 1 base and J by 5 bases, 5 bases remained unmatched. The CDR3: CASSLYVAGNNEQFF. CDR3 bases: TGCGCCAGCAGCTTGTATGTAGCGGGGAACAATGAGCAGTTCTTC.

J is TRBJ2-7 and V is TRBV27; D is possibly TRBD1 (6 bases). Germline-derived CDR1 and CDR2 are MNHEY and SMNVEV (reference sequence). The CDR3 has 15 residues. Between the trimmed V and J ends, which lost 5 bases and 4 bases, there was a span of 18 bases. The CDR3 is CASSILNRVRYEQYF. The DNA for the CDR3 is TGTGCCAGCAGTATCCTAAACAGGGTCCGGTACGAGCAGTACTTC.

The V gene is TRBV9, the J gene TRBJ1-2, with D uncertain. The CDR3 covers 15 residues. The germline CDR1 and CDR2 sequences are SGDLS and YYNGEE. Deletions cut 4 bases from V and 4 bases from J, with 17 bases between. CDR3 residues: CASSPRGGSGYGYTF. The CDR3, as DNA: TGTGCCAGCAGCCCTCGGGGAGGGAGTGGCTATGGCTACACCTTC.

The J gene is TRBJ1-1, the V gene TRBV29-1; D unresolved. Trimming pared 5 bases from V and 1 base from J, leaving 11 bases between. The CDR3 loop spans 13 amino acids. Germline V lookup: CDR1 SQVTM, CDR2 ANQGSEA. CDR3 loop: CSVIELANTEAFF. CDR3 nucleotide sequence: TGCAGCGTTATCGAATTAGCGAACACTGAAGCTTTCTTT.

The sample holds one count of this clone. The V call is TRBV19, the J call TRBJ2-2; 9 bases match TRBD2. Trimming took 8 bases from V and 1 from J; bases not matched to a gene: 5. The CDR3 length is 15 residues. The germline gives CDR1 LNHDA, CDR2 SQIVND (reference sequence). The chain's CDR3 is CASDPSGMNTGELFF. CDR3 DNA sequence: TGTGCCAGTGACCCTAGCGGGATGAACACCGGGGAGCTGTTTTTT.

The rearrangement uses TRBV14 and TRBJ1-2; a weak D match, TRBD1 (5 bases). Germline CDR1 and CDR2: SGHDN and FVKESK. V was clipped by 3 bases and J by 4 bases, with 15 bases between them. There are 15 residues in the CDR3. The DNA for the CDR3 is TGTGCCAGCAGCCAGGGGGGGATGAGAGCCTATGGCTACACCTTC. Amino acids: CASSQGGMRAYGYTF.

The chain employs TRBV19 and TRBJ1-3, with 8 bases that match TRBD1. In germline, CDR1 is LNHDA, CDR2 SQIVND (reference sequence). The V and J ends lost 3 bases and 2 bases, in that order; junction bases with no gene match: 3. The CDR3 has 15 residues. The CDR3 sequence: CASSIGTGPGNTIYF. The DNA of the CDR3 is TGTGCCAGTAGTATCGGGACAGGACCTGGAAACACCATATATTTT.

V is TRBV7-8 and J is TRBJ2-3; the D gene is possibly TRBD2 (6 bases). V dropped 2 bases and J dropped 2 bases, with 17 bases sitting between them. The CDR3 is made up of 17 amino acids. CDR1 is SGHVS and CDR2 is FQNEAQ in the germline V gene. The CDR3, as DNA: TGTGCCAGCAGCTTACGCCCCCGGGACTTCAACACAGATACGCAGTATTTT. Protein product: CASSLRPRDFNTDTQYF.

The V and J genes are TRBV5-1 and TRBJ2-5, with a tentative D call TRBD2 (6 bases). CDR3 length: 17 residues. CDR1 and CDR2 from the germline V gene are SGHRS and YFSETQ. Trimming stripped 7 bases from V and 4 bases from J, with 26 bases between. The CDR3 DNA reads TGCGCCAGCTCCCCGGACACTAGCCGGGGATGGGTAGAGACCCAGTACTTC. Protein product: CASSPDTSRGWVETQYF.

This chain joins TRBV2 and TRBJ1-5, with a tentative D call TRBD1 (6 bases). The V gene lost 5 bases and the J gene lost 1 base, with 9 bases spanning the gap. Germline V gene sequence: CDR1 SNHLY, CDR2 FYNNEI. CDR3 length equals 14 residues. CDR3 bases: TGTGCCAGCAGTACGGACAGCAGCAATCAGCCCCAGCATTTT. Translated, it gives CASSTDSSNQPQHF.

The chain couples TRBV11-2 to TRBJ2-1; TRBD1 is a possible D gene (5 bases). The CDR3 covers 13 residues. V was pared by 0 bases and J by 12 bases, with 12 bases between. CDR1 is SGHAT, CDR2 FQNNGV, per germline. In DNA form, the CDR3 reads TGTGCCAGCAGCTTAGATTGGGGCTCCGTGCAGTTCTTC. Translated: CASSLDWGSVQFF.

The rearrangement links TRBV9 to TRBJ2-7, with D hard to call. There are 14 residues in the CDR3. Germline-derived CDR1 and CDR2 are SGDLS and YYNGEE. Trimming shortened V by 0 bases and J by 5 bases, and 12 bases separated the two germline ends. Written as DNA, the CDR3 is TGTGCCAGCAGCGTAGGTTTGATAGCCGACGAGCAGTACTTC. Its translation is CASSVGLIADEQYF.

The chain employs TRBV29-1 and TRBJ2-1; D is perhaps TRBD2 (5 bases). This CDR3 comprises 13 residues. V lost 8 bases, J lost 9 bases, and 20 bases lay in between. Germline-derived CDR1 and CDR2 are SQVTM and ANQGSEA. CDR3 sequence: CSSRSLGKVEQFF. Written as DNA, the CDR3 is TGCAGCTCTAGGTCACTAGGTAAGGTTGAGCAGTTCTTC.

This chain's CDR3 is CASSRQGGLYYGYTF. In DNA, the CDR3 is TGTGCCAGCAGCCGACAGGGGGGCCTATACTATGGCTACACCTTC. V usage is TRBV6-5 and J usage is TRBJ1-2; 9 bases are a match to TRBD1. This CDR3 has 15 residues. The germline V gene has CDR1 MNHEY and CDR2 SVGAGI. V lost 6 bases to trimming and J lost 3 bases; unmatched junction nucleotides: 8.

The J gene is TRBJ2-7, the V gene TRBV29-1, with 8 bases matching TRBD1. Germline values: CDR1 SQVTM, CDR2 ANQGSEA. V lost 7 bases and J lost 3; bases outside the gene matches: 5. The CDR3 covers 12 residues. The CDR3: CSASGGGYEQYF. The CDR3, as DNA: TGCAGCGCGTCAGGGGGCGGCTACGAGCAGTACTTC.

CDR3 DNA: TGTGCCAGCAGCGTGTCCATTGGGACAGGAGGTTCTGGAAACACCATATATTTT. This encodes CASSVSIGTGGSGNTIYF. The rearrangement links TRBV9 to TRBJ1-3, with 8 bases lining up with TRBD1. The CDR3 is made up of 18 amino acids. In germline, CDR1 is SGDLS, CDR2 YYNGEE. With V trimmed by 2 bases and J by 1 base, 11 bases remained unmatched. The whole variable domain, remainder taken from reference TRBV9 and TRBJ1-3, is DSGVTQTPKHLITATGQRVTLRCSPRSGDLSVYWYQQSLDQGLQFLIQYYNGEERAKGNILERFSAQQFPDLHSELNLSSLELGDSALYFCASSVSIGTGGSGNTIYFGEGSWLTVV.

The chain is built from TRBV5-5 and TRBJ2-3, with 15 bases fitting TRBD2. The CDR3 contains 19 residues. The junction had 10 bases not matched to a gene; V was cut back by 4 bases and J by 1 base. CDR1 and CDR2 from the germline V gene are SGHKS and YYEKEE (reference sequence). The CDR3, as DNA: TGTGCCAGCAGCGGGGGACTAGCGGGAGGAATTGGGGGCACAGATACGCAGTATTTT. Translation gives CASSGGLAGGIGGTDTQYF.

CDR3 region: CATKQDTEGTEAFF. The CDR3 region has the DNA TGTGCCACCAAGCAGGATACCGAAGGTACTGAAGCTTTCTTT. This chain links TRBV10-3 with TRBJ1-1; D gene ambiguous. Germline CDR1 is ENHRY and CDR2 is SYGVKD. Between the trimmed V and J ends, which lost 10 bases and 5 bases, there was a span of 20 bases. CDR3 length: 14 residues.